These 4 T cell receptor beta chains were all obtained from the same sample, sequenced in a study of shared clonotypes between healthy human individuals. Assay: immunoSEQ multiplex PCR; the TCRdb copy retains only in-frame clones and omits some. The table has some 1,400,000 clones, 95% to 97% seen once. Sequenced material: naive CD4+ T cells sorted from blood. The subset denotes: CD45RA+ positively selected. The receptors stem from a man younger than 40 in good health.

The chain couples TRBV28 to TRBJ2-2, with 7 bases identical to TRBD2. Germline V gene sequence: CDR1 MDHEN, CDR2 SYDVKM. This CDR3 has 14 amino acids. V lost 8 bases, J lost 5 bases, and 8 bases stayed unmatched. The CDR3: CASLGRRTTGELFF. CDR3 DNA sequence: TGTGCCAGCCTCGGGAGGCGAACAACCGGGGAGCTGTTTTTT.

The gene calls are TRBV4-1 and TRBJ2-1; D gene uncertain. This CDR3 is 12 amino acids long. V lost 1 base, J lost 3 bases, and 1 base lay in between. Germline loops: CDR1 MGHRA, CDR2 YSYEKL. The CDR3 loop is CASSQVYNEQFF. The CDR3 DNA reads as TGCGCCAGCAGCCAAGTCTACAATGAGCAGTTCTTC.

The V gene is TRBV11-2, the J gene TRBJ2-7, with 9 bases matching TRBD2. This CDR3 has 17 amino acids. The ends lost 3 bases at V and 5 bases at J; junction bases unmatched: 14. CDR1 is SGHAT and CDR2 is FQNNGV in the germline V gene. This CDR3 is CASSLPLASGRWDEQYF. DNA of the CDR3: TGTGCCAGCAGCTTGCCTCTGGCGAGCGGGAGGTGGGACGAGCAGTACTTC.

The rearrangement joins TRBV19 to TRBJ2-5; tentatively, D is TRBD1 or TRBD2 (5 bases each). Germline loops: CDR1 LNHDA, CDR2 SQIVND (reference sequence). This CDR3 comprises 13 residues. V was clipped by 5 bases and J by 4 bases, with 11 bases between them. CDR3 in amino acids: CASSPQRGETQYF. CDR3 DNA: TGTGCCAGTAGTCCCCAGAGGGGAGAGACCCAGTACTTC.